These 21 T cell receptor beta chains originate from one sample sequenced in a study of CD4 T cells in relation to SARS-CoV-2 and coronaviruses. Sequencing used immunoSEQ multiplex PCR; TCRdb keeps in-frame clones, though not all of them. The data show tens of thousands of clones, with about two thirds seen just once and around a fifth held by the top ten. These receptors are not linked to any known antigen. The unexposed donors gave CD4+ T cells in about 2011-2018, prior to COVID-19. The cells were cultured for approximately ten days before CD4+ T cells were isolated. The sample taken for sequencing was CD4+ T cells from PBMCs, cultured in vitro. The receptors derive from a human donor in good health.

The V gene is TRBV9, the J gene TRBJ1-3; D might be TRBD1 (5 bases). Germline V gives CDR1 SGDLS, CDR2 YYNGEE. V was pared by 0 bases and J by 8 bases, with 9 bases between. This CDR3 is 13 amino acids long. CDR3 protein: CASSVGLQDTIYF. The CDR3 nucleotides read TGTGCCAGCAGCGTAGGGCTACAGGACACCATATATTTT.

This clone was seen once. V gene TRBV7-2 combines with J gene TRBJ2-1; 7 positions agree with TRBD2. Germline V gene sequence: CDR1 SGHTA, CDR2 FQGNSA. Trimming removed 1 base from V and 4 bases from J; junction bases left unmatched: 7. The CDR3 contains 16 residues. CDR3 nucleotide sequence: TGTGCCAGCAGCTTAGTTGGGGGGGTACAGTACAATGAGCAGTTCTTC. This gives the protein CASSLVGGVQYNEQFF.

This sequence joins TRBV18 and TRBJ2-5; 7 bases are shared with TRBD2. This CDR3 has 11 residues. V shed 6 bases, J shed 5 bases, and the junction held 0 bases outside the gene matches. Germline V lookup: CDR1 KGHSH, CDR2 LQKENI. CDR3 sequence reads: CASSGGETQYF. CDR3 DNA sequence: TGTGCCAGCTCCGGGGGGGAGACCCAGTACTTC.

This clone appeared a single time. The chain couples TRBV6-5 to TRBJ2-2; D not resolved. The CDR3 extends over 13 amino acids. V was clipped by 6 bases and J by 0 bases, with 5 bases between them. Per germline, CDR1 MNHEY and CDR2 SVGAGI. The CDR3 coding sequence is TGTGCCAGCAGAGATCCGAACACCGGGGAGCTGTTTTTT. It encodes CASRDPNTGELFF.

The sample holds a few counts of this clone. This chain joins TRBV19 and TRBJ2-7; no clear D gene. V dropped 3 bases and J dropped 3 bases, with 18 bases sitting between them. Germline V gene sequence: CDR1 LNHDA, CDR2 SQIVND (reference sequence). This CDR3 spans 16 amino acids. The CDR3 protein is CASSIGFGRTDYEQYF. In DNA form, the CDR3 reads TGTGCCAGTAGTATTGGGTTTGGCAGGACCGACTACGAGCAGTACTTC.

This clone has only one observation. The rearrangement links TRBV6-6 to TRBJ2-1, with 9 bases that match TRBD2. This CDR3 comprises 15 residues. Trimming at V came to 6 bases and at J to 4 bases, leaving 7 bases not matched to a gene. CDR1 is MNHNY, CDR2 SVGAGI, per germline (reference sequence). The CDR3 DNA sequence: TGTGCCAGCAGCTCTAGGACTAGCGCTTACAATGAGCAGTTCTTC. This gives the protein CASSSRTSAYNEQFF.

The J gene is TRBJ2-7, the V gene TRBV14; D is ambiguous. V was trimmed by 4 bases and J by 4 bases, leaving 8 bases between them. The CDR3 has 12 amino acids. Germline V gene lookup returns CDR1 SGHDN and CDR2 FVKESK. The CDR3 DNA reads TGTGCCAGCAGCCGTCTTTATTACGAGCAGTACTTC. Translation gives CASSRLYYEQYF.

The gene calls are TRBV7-2 and TRBJ2-1, with a tentative D call TRBD2 (6 bases). Trimming pared 7 bases from V and 7 bases from J, leaving 20 bases between. The CDR3 consists of 15 residues. Germline-derived CDR1 and CDR2 are SGHTA and FQGNSA. The CDR3 protein is CASIVGGNLVNEQFF. The CDR3 DNA follows: TGTGCCAGCATCGTGGGGGGTAACCTGGTGAATGAGCAGTTCTTC.

The chain links TRBV7-9 to TRBJ2-5, with D maybe TRBD1 (5 bases). Germline V gives CDR1 SEHNR, CDR2 FQNEAQ (reference sequence). This CDR3 is 15 amino acids long. V was cut by 4 bases and J by 4 bases, with 16 bases left in between. The DNA of the CDR3 is TGTGCCAGCAGCTACCACCTCGCAGGGCGAGAGACCCAGTACTTC. This gives the protein CASSYHLAGRETQYF.

This clone has a handful of counts. The J gene is TRBJ2-2, the V gene TRBV7-2; 7 bases align to TRBD2. This CDR3 comprises 16 residues. The ends lost 2 bases at V and 6 bases at J; junction bases unmatched: 9. Germline V CDR1 and CDR2: SGHTA, FQGNSA. The CDR3 reads CASSLYHGGSSGELFF. The CDR3 coding sequence is TGTGCCAGCAGCTTATATCACGGGGGGAGCTCCGGGGAGCTGTTTTTT.

The V and J genes are TRBV18 and TRBJ2-7, with 12 bases that match TRBD2. With V trimmed by 4 bases and J by 3 bases, 4 bases remained unmatched. The CDR3 loop spans 15 amino acids. Looked up from germline, CDR1 is KGHSH and CDR2 is LQKENI. The CDR3 DNA is TGTGCCAGCTCACGCACTAGCGGGGGGATCTACGAGCAGTACTTC. Amino acids: CASSRTSGGIYEQYF.

The chain carries TRBV24-1 and TRBJ2-3, with no clear D. Per the germline V gene, CDR1 is KGHDR and CDR2 is SFDVKD. V was cut by 7 bases and J by 6 bases, with 10 bases left in between. This CDR3 contains 12 residues. The CDR3 loop is CATRGMMDTQYF. The CDR3 coding sequence is TGTGCCACCAGAGGAATGATGGATACGCAGTATTTT.

This chain uses TRBV5-6 with TRBJ2-2, with TRBD1 identical over 10 bases. The junction had 7 bases not matched to a gene; V was cut back by 1 base and J by 7 bases. Germline-derived CDR1 and CDR2 are SGHDT and YYEEEE. The CDR3 has 16 residues. In DNA, the CDR3 is TGTGCCAGCAGCTTGTTGACAGGGGGCCCGATCGGGGAGCTGTTTTTT. Its translation is CASSLLTGGPIGELFF. The full variable domain, its missing parts supplied by reference TRBV5-6 and TRBJ2-2, is DAGVTQSPTHLIKTRGQQVTLRCSPKSGHDTVSWYQQALGQGPQFIFQYYEEEERQRGNFPDRFSGHQFPNYSSELNVNALLLGDSALYLCASSLLTGGPIGELFFGEGSRLTVL.

The CDR3 DNA is TGTGCCAGCAGCTTGAGTACAGATACGCAGTATTTT. This encodes CASSLSTDTQYF. The V and J genes are TRBV5-6 and TRBJ2-3, with no clear D. Looked up from germline, CDR1 is SGHDT and CDR2 is YYEEEE. V lost 1 base and J lost 3, with 3 bases in between. The CDR3 consists of 12 residues.

V and J are TRBV27 and TRBJ1-1; D is uncertain. V was pared by 6 bases and J by 1 base, with 18 bases between. From germline, CDR1 is MNHEY and CDR2 SMNVEV (reference sequence). This CDR3 is 16 amino acids long. The CDR3 nucleotides are TGTGCCAGCAGAGTCTCGACCCGGGATCCGAACACTGAAGCTTTCTTT. Its translation: CASRVSTRDPNTEAFF.

This clone has only one observation. This chain connects TRBV6-5 to TRBJ2-5; 9 bases match TRBD1. The CDR3 is 14 amino acids. Germline-derived CDR1 and CDR2 are MNHEY and SVGAGI. Germline trimming cut 6 bases from V and 2 bases from J; bases unmatched to any gene: 4. This chain's CDR3 is CASRAGTGQETQYF. Written as DNA, the CDR3 is TGTGCCAGCAGAGCCGGGACAGGGCAAGAGACCCAGTACTTC.

The CDR3 protein is CASSPEGSYGYTF. CDR3 nucleotide sequence: TGTGCCAGCAGCCCCGAGGGAAGCTATGGCTACACCTTC. The rearrangement joins TRBV16 to TRBJ1-2; D unclear. The germline gives CDR1 KGHSY, CDR2 FQNENV. Trimming shortened V by 4 bases and J by 4 bases, and 10 bases separated the two germline ends. This CDR3 has 13 residues.

This chain links TRBV5-1 with TRBJ2-7; D possibly corresponds to TRBD2 (5 bases). CDR1 SGHRS and CDR2 YFSETQ come from the germline V gene. This CDR3 is 15 amino acids long. V lost 4 bases to trimming and J lost 8 bases, with 22 bases between them. As DNA, the CDR3 is TGCGCCAGCAGCATATTAGTCCCGGGATCTCAAAAGCAGTACTTC. Encoded protein: CASSILVPGSQKQYF.

The genes are TRBV4-3 and TRBJ2-7, with a tentative D call TRBD2 (5 bases). Trimming shortened V by 3 bases and J by 3 bases, and 15 bases separated the two germline ends. CDR3 size: 15 residues. Germline lookup yields CDR1 LGHNA and CDR2 YSLEER. The CDR3 region has the DNA TGCGCCAGCAGCCACACCGCGGAAGCGGTCTACGAGCAGTACTTC. Residues: CASSHTAEAVYEQYF.

V is TRBV6-5 and J is TRBJ2-2; D may be TRBD1 or TRBD2 (5 bases each). V lost 6 bases to trimming and J lost 3 bases, with 17 bases between them. Germline assignment: CDR1 MNHEY and CDR2 SVGAGI. CDR3 length: 16 residues. As DNA, the CDR3 is TGTGCCAGCAGCTACCGAGGGGTCTCGGACACCGGGGAGCTGTTTTTT. Encoded protein: CASSYRGVSDTGELFF.

The chain uses TRBV10-3 and TRBJ2-7; no clear D gene. V dropped 3 bases and J dropped 4 bases, with 7 bases sitting between them. The CDR3 is made up of 12 amino acids. Germline assignment: CDR1 ENHRY and CDR2 SYGVKD. CDR3 protein: CAISEVVYEQYF. DNA of the CDR3: TGTGCCATCAGTGAAGTGGTTTACGAGCAGTACTTC.